The T cell receptor (beta chain) described here comes from a study of T cell responses to AZD1222 COVID-19 vaccine. Trimming removed 0 bases at V and 0 bases at J, with 9 bases between. The germline V gene encodes CDR1 SGHNT and CDR2 YYREEE (reference sequence). The CDR3 contains 15 residues. Study-wide results and limits: Baseline testing showed seropositivity in only a handful of AZD1222 recipients. Clonal diversity was possibly underestimated, and white British individuals and females predominated among donors.

The method was immunoSEQ multiplex PCR; TCRdb's version includes in-frame clones alone and lacks a portion of them. Seen here are 120,000 or so clones, around 87% observed once, and the top ten hold roughly a tenth. Details on this clone: The antigen remains undetermined.

The genes are TRBV5-4 and TRBJ1-1, with unresolved D. Material: peripheral blood, obtained on day 0 of AZD1222 vaccination. The TCR sequence derives from an adult in good health. CDR3 sequence: CASSLGVLMNTEAFF. For the CDR3, the DNA is TGTGCCAGCAGCTTGGGGGTCCTCATGAACACTGAAGCTTTCTTT. The full variable domain, completed using reference TRBV5-4 and TRBJ1-1, is ETGVTQSPTHLIKTRGQQVTLRCSSQSGHNTVSWYQQALGQGPQFIFQYYREEENGRGNFPPRFSGLQFPNYSSELNVNALELDDSALYLCASSLGVLMNTEAFFGQGTRLTVV.